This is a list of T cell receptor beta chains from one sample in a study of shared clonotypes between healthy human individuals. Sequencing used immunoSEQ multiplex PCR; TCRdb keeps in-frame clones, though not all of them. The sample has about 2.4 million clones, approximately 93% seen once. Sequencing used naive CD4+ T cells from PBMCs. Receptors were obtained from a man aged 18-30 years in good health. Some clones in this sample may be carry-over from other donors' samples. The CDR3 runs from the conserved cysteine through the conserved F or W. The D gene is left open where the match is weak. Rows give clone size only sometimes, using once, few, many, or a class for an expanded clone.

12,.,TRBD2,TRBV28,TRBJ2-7,TGTGCCAGCAGTTTATCCGGGGGAGGGGAGTACTTC,CASSLSGGGEYF
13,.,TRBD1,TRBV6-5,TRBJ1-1,TGTGCCAGCATTGGCAGGGGGCTGACTGAAGCTTTCTTT,CASIGRGLTEAFF
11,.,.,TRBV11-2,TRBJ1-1,TGTGCCAGCAGCTCCTTCACTGAAGCTTTCTTT,CASSSFTEAFF
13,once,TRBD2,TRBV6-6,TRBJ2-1,TGTGCCAGCAGGGGAGGGACTTACAATGAGCAGTTCTTC,CASRGGTYNEQFF
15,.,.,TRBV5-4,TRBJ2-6,TGTGCCAGCAGCTCCCAGGGGAGTGGGGCCAACGTCCTGACTTTC,CASSSQGSGANVLTF
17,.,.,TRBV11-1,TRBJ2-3,TGTGCCAGCAGCCCCCGACCCTTCCTCGCCGGCGCAGATACGCAGTATTTT,CASSPRPFLAGADTQYF
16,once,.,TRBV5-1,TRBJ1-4,TGCGCCAGCAGCGCGGGGGCCGGGAGCCATAATGAAAAACTGTTTTTT,CASSAGAGSHNEKLFF
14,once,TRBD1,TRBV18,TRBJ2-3,TGTGCCAGCTCACCGGACAGGAACACAGATACGCAGTATTTT,CASSPDRNTDTQYF
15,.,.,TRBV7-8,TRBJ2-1,TGTGCCAGCAGCCTCCTAAGACCAGCCTACAATGAGCAGTTCTTC,CASSLLRPAYNEQFF
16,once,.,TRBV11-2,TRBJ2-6,TGTGCCAGCAGCTATTCCACAGGGCCTGGGGCCAACGTCCTGACTTTC,CASSYSTGPGANVLTF
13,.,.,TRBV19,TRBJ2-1,TGTGCCAGTAGTATTTCGGGGGTGAGCGAGCAGTTCTTC,CASSISGVSEQFF
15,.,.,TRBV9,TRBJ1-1,TGTGCCAGCAGCGCCCAGTCAGTCGGAGGCACTGAAGCTTTCTTT,CASSAQSVGGTEAFF
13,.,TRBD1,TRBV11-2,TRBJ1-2,TGTGCCAGCAGCGCAGGGGGAGCTTTTGGCTACACCTTC,CASSAGGAFGYTF
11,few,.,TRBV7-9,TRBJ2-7,TGTGCCAGCAGCTTAGACTACGAGCAGTACTTC,CASSLDYEQYF